A selection of T cell receptor beta chains follows, all from one sample in a study of blood T cell repertoires in COVID-19. Only in-frame clones appear in the TCRdb table, and some are missing; sequencing was by immunoSEQ multiplex PCR. This sample carries about 55,000 clones, roughly 80% of them seen once, and the ten largest clones take over 11%. Sequencing was done on a sample of peripheral blood. Receptor source: a woman in her 70s with acute or convalescent COVID-19. Each CDR3 is given with its conserved first and last residue.

v_gene,CDR3aa
TRBV29-1,CSLGTGGNEQFF
TRBV6-1,CASSEAPGGGYTF
TRBV10-3,CAISEPYGNEQFF
TRBV5-1,CASSLASQETQYF
TRBV6-1,CASSETGMNTEAFF
TRBV4-2,CASSQATGVSNQPQHF
TRBV15,CATSRFRVGANEKLFF
TRBV5-4,CASSLLGQRGNTDTQYF
TRBV6-4,CASSAGTEGGELFF
TRBV12-5,CASGLAGFTSTDTQYF
TRBV18,CASSPRSASPLHF
TRBV7-3,CASSSQGGGNYGYTF
TRBV21-1,CASSKDRAGEAFF
TRBV18,CASSPGQLQNQPQHF
TRBV6-5,CASSSRTDSYGYTF
TRBV7-9,CASSLPLSTGQGAGELFF
TRBV30,CAWIGGIAKNIQYF
TRBV11-2,CASSQGQGTEAFF
TRBV7-3,CASSPGLPNTGELFF
TRBV5-1,CASSLAGTIGGEKLFF
TRBV14,CASSRDLNTEAFF
TRBV11-2,CASSLVPGGTEAFF
TRBV27,CASSYRQNTEAFF
TRBV6-5,CATHSGQTNTEAFF
TRBV9,CASSVAWDRGGISGNTIYF
TRBV6-4,CASGTGGNQPQHF
TRBV18,CASSKEAGPLEQYF
TRBV5-1,CASKQGGDTEAFF
TRBV4-2,CASSQEATTSTDTQYF